Below are 2 T cell receptor beta chains sequenced from a single sample in a study of a mutant IDH1 vaccine in newly diagnosed glioma. As for time point: week 35, safety follow-up. Doses consisted of 300 ug of mutant IDH1 20-mer peptide each, paired with topical imiquimod. Method: immunoSEQ multiplex PCR; TCRdb's copy keeps in-frame clones and lacks some. The data contain some 29,000 clones, approximately 79% of them singletons. No antigen has been identified for these receptors. Here the sequenced sample was PBMCs, taken from a glioma patient whose treatment included an IDH1 peptide vaccine. Receptors originate from a woman in her twenties or thirties with glioma. Some clones in this sample may be carry-over from other donors' samples.

A few counts support this clone. The chain has TRBV9 and TRBJ2-7; D unclear. The germline gives CDR1 SGDLS, CDR2 YYNGEE. The V end was cut by 0 bases, the J end by 4 bases, with 8 bases between. The CDR3 consists of 13 residues. The CDR3 bases are TGTGCCAGCAGCGTAGTTGCCGGGTACGAGCAGTACTTC. Amino acid sequence: CASSVVAGYEQYF. Variable domain in full (rest from reference TRBV9 and TRBJ2-7): DSGVTQTPKHLITATGQRVTLRCSPRSGDLSVYWYQQSLDQGLQFLIQYYNGEERAKGNILERFSAQQFPDLHSELNLSSLELGDSALYFCASSVVAGYEQYFGPGTRLTVT.

This chain links TRBV2 with TRBJ1-5; no firm D call. V was shortened by 6 bases and J by 7 bases, with 13 bases between the two germline ends. CDR1 and CDR2 from the germline V gene are SNHLY and FYNNEI. The CDR3 totals 13 residues. CDR3 sequence reads: CASRGRGNQPQHF. The DNA of the CDR3 is TGTGCCAGCAGGGGGAGAGGGAACCAGCCCCAGCATTTT.